This T cell receptor (beta chain) is drawn from a study of blood T cell repertoires in COVID-19. Study-wide background: Whether acute or convalescent, the COVID-19 samples came from the United States, Italy and Spain. The analysed material was cDNA or gDNA that came from T cells, B-cell-depleted T cells, or PBMCs.

The germline V gene encodes CDR1 LNHDA and CDR2 SQIVND (reference sequence). The CDR3 is made up of 15 amino acids. The J segment lost 4 bases and the V segment lost 9 bases, leaving 12 bases of the junction unmatched. As handled by the study authors: Estimated nucleated cell counts came from reference gene primer amplification. Clones were read by immunoSEQ multiplex PCR, and TCRdb kept only the in-frame ones, dropping some. Clonal size and the V and J genes are those of that table, whereas D and trimming came from the DNA. The sample includes 90,000 to 150,000 clones, over 75% seen only once; the top ten take 11%.

The chain couples TRBV19 to TRBJ1-2, with TRBD1 matching 9 bases. The receptor's source is an elderly man with acute or convalescent COVID-19. The sequenced sample consisted of peripheral blood. CDR3 sequence: CASLPGQGKVYGYTF. Here the CDR3 DNA reads TGTGCCAGCTTACCGGGACAGGGAAAAGTCTATGGCTACACCTTC.